This TCR beta chain was profiled in a study of low-dose radiotherapy and immunotherapy resistance in tumors. Time point indicated: after trial treatment. Treatment: LDRT plus nivolumab, ipilimumab, low-dose cyclophosphamide and aspirin (RACIN trial). The therapy administered to donors comprised nivolumab, ipilimumab, aspirin, low-dose cyclophosphamide and low-dose radiotherapy. The germline V and J ends were trimmed by 5 bases and 7 bases, with 14 bases remaining between them. Germline lookup yields CDR1 SGHTA and CDR2 FQGTGA. The CDR3 length is 13 residues. Covering alpha and beta chains, TRAV- and TRBV-specific primers were used for the first-strand cDNA. With a constant-region primer and a V-primer adapter, TCRs were subjected to approximately 18 PCR cycles of amplification. A single record per CDR3 protein comes from TCRdb applying MiXCR to the reads. In the table there are some 38,000 distinct CDR3 sequences, around 21% of which are singletons.

This sequence joins TRBV7-3 and TRBJ1-2; D unclear. The clonotype originates from a female donor with ovarian cancer. This specimen consisted of PBMCs, obtained after low-dose radiotherapy plus immunotherapy. The CDR3 DNA reads as TGTGCCAGCAGCACCGGGAGGGCAGGTGGCTACACCTTC. Its protein product is CASSTGRAGGYTF.